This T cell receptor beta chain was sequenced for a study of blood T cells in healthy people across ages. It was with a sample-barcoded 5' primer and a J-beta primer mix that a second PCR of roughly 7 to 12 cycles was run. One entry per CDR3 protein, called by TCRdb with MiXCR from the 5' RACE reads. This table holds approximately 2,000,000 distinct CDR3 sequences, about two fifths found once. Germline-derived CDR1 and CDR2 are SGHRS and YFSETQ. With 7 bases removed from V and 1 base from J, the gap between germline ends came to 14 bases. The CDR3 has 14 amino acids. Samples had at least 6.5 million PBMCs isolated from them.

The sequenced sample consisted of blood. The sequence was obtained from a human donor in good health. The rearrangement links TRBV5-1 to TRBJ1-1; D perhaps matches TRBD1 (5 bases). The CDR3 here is CASSPGDANTEAFF. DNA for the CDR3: TGCGCCAGCTCGCCCGGGGACGCGAACACTGAAGCTTTCTTT.